The source of this TCR beta chain is a study of blood T cells in healthy people across ages. Germline V gene data show CDR1 as DFQATT and CDR2 as SNEGSKA (reference sequence). V gave up 0 bases and J gave up 0 bases; unmatched junction bases: 9. This CDR3 contains 17 residues. The donors, all healthy, were Caucasians living in Russia, aged roughly 6 to 90. Every donor contributed around 10 milliliters of peripheral blood by blood draw. For the second PCR, which ran for roughly 6 to 11 cycles, a sample-barcoded 5' primer and a J-beta primer mix were used. TCRdb re-analysed the 5' RACE reads in MiXCR, keeping a single row per CDR3 protein. The sample yields approximately 800,000 distinct CDR3 sequences, approximately 53% seen once.

This TCR was sampled from an elderly man in good health. Sequencing was carried out using blood. This chain links TRBV20-1 with TRBJ2-7, with 9 bases aligning to TRBD2. CDR3 loop: CSARDFRLADNSYEQYF. The DNA for the CDR3 is TGCAGTGCTAGAGACTTTAGACTAGCGGACAACTCCTACGAGCAGTACTTC.